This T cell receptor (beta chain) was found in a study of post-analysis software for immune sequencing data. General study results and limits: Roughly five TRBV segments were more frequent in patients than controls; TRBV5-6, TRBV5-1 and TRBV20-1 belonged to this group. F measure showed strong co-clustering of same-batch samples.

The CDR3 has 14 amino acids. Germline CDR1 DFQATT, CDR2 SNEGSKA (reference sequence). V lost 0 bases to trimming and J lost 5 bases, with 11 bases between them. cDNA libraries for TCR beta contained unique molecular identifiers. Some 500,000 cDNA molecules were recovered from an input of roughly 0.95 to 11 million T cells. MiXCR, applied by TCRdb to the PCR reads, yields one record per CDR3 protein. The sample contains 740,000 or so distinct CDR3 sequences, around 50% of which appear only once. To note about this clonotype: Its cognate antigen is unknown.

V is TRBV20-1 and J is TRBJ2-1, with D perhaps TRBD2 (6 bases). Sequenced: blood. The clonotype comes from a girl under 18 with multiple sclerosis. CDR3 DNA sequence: TGCAGTGCTAGAGATCGGGAGATTAACAATGAGCAGTTCTTC. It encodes CSARDREINNEQFF.